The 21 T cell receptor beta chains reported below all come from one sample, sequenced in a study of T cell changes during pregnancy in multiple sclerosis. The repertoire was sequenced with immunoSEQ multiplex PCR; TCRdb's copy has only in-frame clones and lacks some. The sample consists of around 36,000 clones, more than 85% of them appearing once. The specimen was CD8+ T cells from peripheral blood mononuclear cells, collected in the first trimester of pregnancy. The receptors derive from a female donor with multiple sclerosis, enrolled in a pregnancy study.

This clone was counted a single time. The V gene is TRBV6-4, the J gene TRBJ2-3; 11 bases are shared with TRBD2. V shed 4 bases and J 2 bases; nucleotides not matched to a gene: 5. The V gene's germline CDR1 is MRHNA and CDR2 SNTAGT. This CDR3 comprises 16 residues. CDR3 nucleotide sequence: TGTGCCAGCAGTGGACTAGCGGGGTCCCTCACAGATACGCAGTATTTT. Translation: CASSGLAGSLTDTQYF.

The CDR3 reads CAWTPGLMNTEAFF. The CDR3 DNA reads TGTGCCTGGACGCCGGGACTGATGAACACTGAAGCTTTCTTT. The chain is built from TRBV30 and TRBJ1-1, with a possible D match to TRBD1 (5 bases). Trimming removed 4 bases at V and 0 bases at J, with 12 bases between. This CDR3 has 14 residues. The germline V gene encodes CDR1 GTSNPN and CDR2 SVGIG (reference sequence).

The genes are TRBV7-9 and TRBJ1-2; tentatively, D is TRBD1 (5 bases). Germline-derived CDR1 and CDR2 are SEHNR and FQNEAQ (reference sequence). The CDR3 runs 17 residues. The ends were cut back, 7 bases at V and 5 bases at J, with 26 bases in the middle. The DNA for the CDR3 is TGTGCCAGCACCTTTAGGAGATCGGTAGGGGCTTCTTATGGCTACACCTTC. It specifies CASTFRRSVGASYGYTF.

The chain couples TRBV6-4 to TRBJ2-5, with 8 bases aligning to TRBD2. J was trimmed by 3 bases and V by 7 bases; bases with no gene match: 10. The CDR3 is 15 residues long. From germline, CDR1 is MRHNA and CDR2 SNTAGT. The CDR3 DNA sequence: TGTGCCAGCAAAAAACATGGGACTAGTGAAGAGACCCAGTACTTC. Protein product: CASKKHGTSEETQYF.

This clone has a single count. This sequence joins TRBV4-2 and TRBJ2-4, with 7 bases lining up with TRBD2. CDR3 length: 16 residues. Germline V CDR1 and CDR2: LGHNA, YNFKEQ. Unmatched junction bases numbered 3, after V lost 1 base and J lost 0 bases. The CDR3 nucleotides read TGTGCCAGCAGCCAAGCTGGACTAGTAGCCAAAAACATTCAGTACTTC. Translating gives CASSQAGLVAKNIQYF.

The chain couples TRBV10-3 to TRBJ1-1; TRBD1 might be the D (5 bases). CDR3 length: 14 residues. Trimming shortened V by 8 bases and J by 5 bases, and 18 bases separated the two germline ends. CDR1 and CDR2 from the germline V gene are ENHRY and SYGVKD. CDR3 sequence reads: CAIRGVTEGTEAFF. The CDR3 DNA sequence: TGTGCCATCCGCGGGGTTACAGAGGGGACTGAAGCTTTCTTT.

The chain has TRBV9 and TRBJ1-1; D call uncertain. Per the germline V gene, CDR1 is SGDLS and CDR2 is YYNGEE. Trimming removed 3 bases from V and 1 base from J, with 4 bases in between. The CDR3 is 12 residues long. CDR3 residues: CASSARNTEAFF. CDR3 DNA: TGTGCCAGCAGCGCCAGGAACACTGAAGCTTTCTTT. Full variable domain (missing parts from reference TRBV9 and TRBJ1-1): DSGVTQTPKHLITATGQRVTLRCSPRSGDLSVYWYQQSLDQGLQFLIQYYNGEERAKGNILERFSAQQFPDLHSELNLSSLELGDSALYFCASSARNTEAFFGQGTRLTVV.

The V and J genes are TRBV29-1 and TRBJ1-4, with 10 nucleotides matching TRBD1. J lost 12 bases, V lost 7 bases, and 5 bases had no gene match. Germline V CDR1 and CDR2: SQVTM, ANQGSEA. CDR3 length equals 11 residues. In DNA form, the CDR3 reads TGCAGCGCCGCAGGACAGGGGGAACTGTTTTTT. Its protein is CSAAGQGELFF.

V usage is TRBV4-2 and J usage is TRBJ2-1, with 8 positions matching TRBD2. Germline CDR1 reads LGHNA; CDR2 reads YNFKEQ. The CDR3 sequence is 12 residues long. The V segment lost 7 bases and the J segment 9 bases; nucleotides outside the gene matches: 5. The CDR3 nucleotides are TGTGCCAGCACCTGGAGCGGGGGTGAGCAGTTCTTC. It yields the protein CASTWSGGEQFF.

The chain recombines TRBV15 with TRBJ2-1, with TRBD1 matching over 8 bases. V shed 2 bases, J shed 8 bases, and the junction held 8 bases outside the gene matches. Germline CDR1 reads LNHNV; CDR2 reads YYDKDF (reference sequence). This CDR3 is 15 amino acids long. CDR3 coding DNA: TGTGCCACCAGCAGAAAACGGACAGGGACCGATGAGCAGTTCTTC. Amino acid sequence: CATSRKRTGTDEQFF.

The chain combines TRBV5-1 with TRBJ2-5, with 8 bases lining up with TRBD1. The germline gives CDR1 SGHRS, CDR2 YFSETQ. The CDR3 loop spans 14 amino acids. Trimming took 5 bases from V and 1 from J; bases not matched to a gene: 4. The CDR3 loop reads CASRLDRVQETQYF. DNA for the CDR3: TGCGCCAGCAGACTGGACAGGGTCCAAGAGACCCAGTACTTC.

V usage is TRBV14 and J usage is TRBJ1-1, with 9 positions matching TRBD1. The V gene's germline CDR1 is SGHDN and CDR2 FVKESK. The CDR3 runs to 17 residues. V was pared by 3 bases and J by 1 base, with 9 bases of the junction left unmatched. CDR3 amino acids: CASSHGGTGWSNTEAFF. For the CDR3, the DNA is TGTGCCAGCAGCCACGGTGGGACAGGGTGGTCGAACACTGAAGCTTTCTTT.

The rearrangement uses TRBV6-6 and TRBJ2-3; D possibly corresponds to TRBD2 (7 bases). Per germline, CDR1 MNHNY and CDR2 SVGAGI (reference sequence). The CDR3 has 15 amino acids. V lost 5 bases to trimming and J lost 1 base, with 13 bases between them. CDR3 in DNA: TGTGCCAGCAGTATACAGGGAGGGCGCACAGATACGCAGTATTTT. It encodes CASSIQGGRTDTQYF.

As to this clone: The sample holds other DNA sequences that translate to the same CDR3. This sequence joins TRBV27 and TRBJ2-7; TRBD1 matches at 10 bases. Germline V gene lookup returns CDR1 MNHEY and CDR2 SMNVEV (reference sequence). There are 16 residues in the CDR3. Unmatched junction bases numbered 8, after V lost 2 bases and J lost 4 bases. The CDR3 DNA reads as TGTGCCAGCAGTTTACTAACCGGGACAGGGGTATACGAGCAGTACTTC. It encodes CASSLLTGTGVYEQYF.

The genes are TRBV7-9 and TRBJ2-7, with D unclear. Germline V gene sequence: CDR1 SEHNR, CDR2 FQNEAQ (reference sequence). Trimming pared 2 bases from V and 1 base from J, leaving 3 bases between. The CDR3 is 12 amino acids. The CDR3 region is CASSLQSYEQYF. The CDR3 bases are TGTGCCAGCAGCTTACAGTCCTACGAGCAGTACTTC.

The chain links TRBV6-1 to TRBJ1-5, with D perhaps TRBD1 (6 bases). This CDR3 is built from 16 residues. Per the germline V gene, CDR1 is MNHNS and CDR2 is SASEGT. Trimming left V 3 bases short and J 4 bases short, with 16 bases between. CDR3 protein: CASSDRTAGVNQPQHF. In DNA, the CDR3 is TGTGCCAGCAGTGACAGGACAGCTGGCGTGAATCAGCCCCAGCATTTT.

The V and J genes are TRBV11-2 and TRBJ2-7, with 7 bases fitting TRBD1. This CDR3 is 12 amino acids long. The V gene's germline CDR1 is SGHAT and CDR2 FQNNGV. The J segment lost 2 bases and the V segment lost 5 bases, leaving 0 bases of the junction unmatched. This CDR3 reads CASSDRAYEQYF. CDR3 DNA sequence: TGTGCCAGCAGCGACAGGGCCTACGAGCAGTACTTC.

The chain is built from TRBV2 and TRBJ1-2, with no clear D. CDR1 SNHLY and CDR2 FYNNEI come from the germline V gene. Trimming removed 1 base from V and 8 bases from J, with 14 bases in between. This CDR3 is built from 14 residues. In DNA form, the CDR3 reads TGTGCCAGCAGTGAAGATGACGAGGGTGGAGGCTACACCTTC. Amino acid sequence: CASSEDDEGGGYTF.

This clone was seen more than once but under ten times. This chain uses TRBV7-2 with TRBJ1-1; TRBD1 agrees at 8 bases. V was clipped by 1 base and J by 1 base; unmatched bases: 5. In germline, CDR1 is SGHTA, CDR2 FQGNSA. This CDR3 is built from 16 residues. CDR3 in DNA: TGTGCCAGCAGCTTAGACCGGACAGGGCAGAACACTGAAGCTTTCTTT. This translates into CASSLDRTGQNTEAFF.

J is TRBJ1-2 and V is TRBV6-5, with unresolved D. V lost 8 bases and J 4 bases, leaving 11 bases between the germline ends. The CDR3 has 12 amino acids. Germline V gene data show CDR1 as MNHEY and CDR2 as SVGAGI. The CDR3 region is CASGAGSYGYTF. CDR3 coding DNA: TGTGCCAGCGGCGCGGGCTCCTATGGCTACACCTTC.

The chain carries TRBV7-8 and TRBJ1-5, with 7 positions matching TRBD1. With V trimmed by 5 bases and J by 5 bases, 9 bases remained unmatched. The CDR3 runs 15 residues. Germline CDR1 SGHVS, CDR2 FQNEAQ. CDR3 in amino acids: CASSADREVHQPQHF. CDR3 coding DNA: TGTGCCAGCAGCGCAGACAGGGAAGTACATCAGCCCCAGCATTTT.